One and the same sample provided the 29 T cell receptor beta chains below, sequenced in a study of blood T cells in healthy people across ages (dated by TCRdb to between 2014 and 2017). Library prep was done by 5' RACE. Sequenced on an Illumina HiSeq 2500. A second PCR of roughly 7 to 11 cycles was performed with a sample-barcoded 5' primer and a J-beta primer mix. TCRdb cleaned the public reads at Q25 with fastp, built clones with MiXCR and kept in-frame beta chains. Every CDR3 protein is listed once, alongside the most common genes and DNA of its rows. For this sample there are under 1,100,000 distinct CDR3 sequences; around 27% appear just once. The ten top clones hold about 0.8% of the sample. These data were likewise used in another study, on T cells of mothers and their children.

Sequencing was carried out using blood. These receptors came from a girl aged 2 to 9 in good health.

This clonotype was counted between two and nine times. Its ends do not fully match the called genes, so a read error is possible. The chain joins TRBV20-1 to TRBJ2-7, with D possibly TRBD1 on 6 matching bases. Germline V gene sequence: CDR1 DFQATT, CDR2 SNEGSKA (reference sequence). The CDR3 has 13 residues. The CDR3 DNA reads as TGCAGTGCGAGAGCCCGACAGGTGAACGAGCAGTACTTC. Its protein product is CSARARQVNEQYF.

This clonotype was seen only a few times. The gene calls are TRBV12-5 and TRBJ1-2, with D perhaps TRBD1 (5 bases). The CDR3 contains 15 residues. CDR1 and CDR2 from the germline V gene are LGHNT and FRNRAP. Trimming removed 6 bases from V and 3 bases from J, with 17 bases in between. CDR3 protein: CASGELGGSYYGYTF. The CDR3 DNA follows: TGTGCTAGTGGAGAATTGGGGGGGTCGTACTATGGCTACACCTTC.

This clonotype has a count of ten or more. The chain joins TRBV10-3 to TRBJ2-1, with 9 bases lining up with TRBD2. The CDR3 is 15 amino acids. Germline lookup yields CDR1 ENHRY and CDR2 SYGVKD. The ends lost 4 bases at V and 4 bases at J; junction bases unmatched: 5. CDR3 sequence: CAISGSLAGYNEQFF. The DNA of the CDR3 is TGTGCCATCAGTGGTAGTCTAGCGGGATACAATGAGCAGTTCTTC.

In this sample, this clonotype turned up a few times. This chain connects TRBV20-1 to TRBJ2-5, with TRBD2 matching over 11 bases. The last part of the DNA fits TRBJ2-1 better; the J call may be wrong. Germline V lookup: CDR1 DFQATT, CDR2 SNEGSKA (reference sequence). The CDR3 is made up of 16 amino acids. This chain's CDR3 is CSARNLAGGVEGEQFF. In DNA, the CDR3 is TGCAGTGCTAGGAACTTAGCGGGAGGGGTTGAGGGTGAGCAGTTCTTC.

The chain is built from TRBV20-1 and TRBJ2-5, with 15 bases aligning to TRBD2. Looked up from germline, CDR1 is DFQATT and CDR2 is SNEGSKA (reference sequence). CDR3 length equals 17 residues. Trimming at V came to 1 base and at J to 5 bases, leaving 8 bases not matched to a gene. The CDR3 protein is CSARGRTSGGALETQYF. The CDR3 DNA reads TGCAGTGCTAGAGGCAGGACTAGCGGGGGGGCCCTGGAGACCCAGTACTTC.

This clonotype was observed a few times. The CDR3 is CASSLGPLSSYNSPLHF. The DNA for the CDR3 is TGTGCCAGCAGCTTAGGACCCCTAAGCTCCTATAATTCACCCCTCCACTTT. V and J are TRBV7-2 and TRBJ1-6; D gene ambiguous. Trimming removed 1 base from V and 0 bases from J, with 10 bases in between. The CDR3 runs 17 residues. The germline V gene encodes CDR1 SGHTA and CDR2 FQGNSA. Full variable domain (rest looked up from reference TRBV7-2 and TRBJ1-6): GAGVSQSPSNKVTEKGKDVELRCDPISGHTALYWYRQSLGQGLEFLIYFQGNSAPDKSGLPSDRFSAERTGGSVSTLTIQRTQQEDSAVYLCASSLGPLSSYNSPLHFGNGTRLTVT.

The chain recombines TRBV6-5 with TRBJ2-5; 9 bases fit TRBD1. The J call may be mistaken, given a closer DNA end match to TRBJ2-7. CDR1 is MNHEY and CDR2 is SVGAGI in the germline V gene. The CDR3 sequence is 15 residues long. CDR3 region: CASSYSGTGSTEQYF. In nucleotides, the CDR3 is TGTGCCAGCAGTTACTCTGGGACAGGGTCCACCGAGCAGTACTTC.

In this sample, this clonotype turned up a few times. The chain uses TRBV29-1 and TRBJ2-5; 13 bases are a match to TRBD2. The DNA matches TRBJ2-1 better at its end, which makes the J call doubtful. The germline CDR1 and CDR2 sequences are SQVTM and ANQGSEA. The CDR3 consists of 17 residues. The CDR3 sequence is CSVRGTSGIHSSYEQFF. CDR3 coding DNA: TGCAGCGTCAGGGGGACTAGCGGGATTCATTCTTCCTATGAGCAGTTCTTC.

This chain connects TRBV5-1 to TRBJ2-5; D uncertain. Per germline, CDR1 SGHRS and CDR2 YFSETQ. The CDR3 runs to 13 residues. V lost 1 base, J lost 3 bases, and 7 bases lay in between. The CDR3 region is CASSLTYEETQYF. The CDR3 DNA reads as TGCGCCAGCAGCTTGACCTATGAAGAGACCCAGTACTTC.

The CDR3 nucleotides read TGTGCCAGCACTAGTTCTCCCCTCCGGCACGAGCAGTACTTC. It specifies CASTSSPLRHEQYF. The rearrangement uses TRBV2 and TRBJ2-7; D unresolved. Trimming removed 7 bases from V and 5 bases from J, with 18 bases in between. The germline CDR1 and CDR2 sequences are SNHLY and FYNNEI. This CDR3 is built from 14 residues.

This clonotype was detected a few times. The chain links TRBV5-1 to TRBJ2-7; 7 nucleotides line up with TRBD1. The CDR3 totals 15 residues. V shed 5 bases, J shed 2 bases, and the junction held 10 bases outside the gene matches. Germline V lookup: CDR1 SGHRS, CDR2 YFSETQ. CDR3 sequence reads: CASSWTGTDAYEQYF. DNA for the CDR3: TGCGCCAGCAGTTGGACCGGGACAGACGCCTACGAGCAGTACTTC.

This clonotype was seen only a few times. The chain uses TRBV15 and TRBJ2-1; D not resolved. The DNA matches TRBJ2-7 better at its end, which makes the J call doubtful. Germline V lookup: CDR1 LNHNV, CDR2 YYDKDF (reference sequence). The CDR3 is 12 amino acids. The CDR3: CATSRVPHEQYF. The CDR3 DNA follows: TGTGCCACCAGCAGGGTTCCCCACGAGCAGTACTTC.

The chain has TRBV6-1 and TRBJ1-4; D uncertain. CDR1 is MNHNS and CDR2 is SASEGT in the germline V gene. V was trimmed by 4 bases and J by 7 bases, leaving 13 bases between them. The CDR3 runs to 14 residues. The CDR3 region has the DNA TGTGCCAGCAGTGTTAACTCTCCGGGTGAAAAACTGTTTTTT. It is translated as CASSVNSPGEKLFF.

This clonotype was picked up a small number of times. V usage is TRBV6-6 and J usage is TRBJ2-5, with 7 bases fitting TRBD1. Germline V gene data show CDR1 as MNHNY and CDR2 as SVGAGI (reference sequence). The length of the CDR3 is 16 residues. V shed 4 bases, J shed 4 bases, and the junction held 12 bases outside the gene matches. The CDR3 reads CASSLRGRETLETQYF. The CDR3 coding sequence is TGTGCCAGCAGTTTGAGGGGGCGAGAGACCCTAGAGACCCAGTACTTC.

This chain joins TRBV19 and TRBJ2-2; D not resolved. CDR1 is LNHDA, CDR2 SQIVND, per germline (reference sequence). The CDR3 has 14 amino acids. Deletions cut 6 bases from V and 1 base from J, with 9 bases between. The CDR3 is CASRTQMNTGELFF. The CDR3 DNA follows: TGTGCCAGTAGGACACAGATGAACACCGGGGAGCTGTTTTTT.

The rearrangement links TRBV2 to TRBJ2-1; a weak D match, TRBD2 (6 bases). The CDR3 has 14 amino acids. Germline V gene lookup returns CDR1 SNHLY and CDR2 FYNNEI. V was cut by 1 base and J by 6 bases, with 10 bases left in between. The CDR3 coding sequence is TGTGCCAGCAGTGAAGTCGGGACTGCCAATGAGCAGTTCTTC. The encoded protein is CASSEVGTANEQFF.

Written as DNA, the CDR3 is TGTGCCAGCAGGTCTGACGCCGGGGAGCTGTTTTTT. Its protein is CASRSDAGELFF. This chain uses TRBV27 with TRBJ2-2; D is undetermined. CDR3 length: 12 residues. Trimming took 6 bases from V and 6 from J, leaving 8 bases between them. The germline V gene has CDR1 MNHEY and CDR2 SMNVEV (reference sequence).

The rearrangement links TRBV6-5 to TRBJ1-5; D is perhaps TRBD1 (5 bases). The V end was cut by 0 bases, the J end by 3 bases, with 6 bases between. Germline V gives CDR1 MNHEY, CDR2 SVGAGI. The CDR3 spans 14 residues. CDR3 sequence: CASSYSGPNQPQHF. CDR3 bases: TGTGCCAGCAGTTACTCGGGACCCAATCAGCCCCAGCATTTT.

The chain uses TRBV24-1 and TRBJ2-3; 12 nucleotides match TRBD2. This CDR3 contains 15 residues. Germline values: CDR1 KGHDR, CDR2 SFDVKD. Losses at the gene ends were 4 bases for V and 4 bases for J; bases not matched to a gene: 2. CDR3 protein: CATSDSSGGADTQYF. CDR3 bases: TGTGCCACCAGTGACTCTAGCGGGGGGGCAGATACGCAGTATTTT.

This chain uses TRBV12-3 or TRBV12-4 with TRBJ2-5, with D possibly being TRBD2 (6 bases). This CDR3 comprises 13 residues. V lost 1 base and J 4 bases, leaving 7 bases between the germline ends. The CDR3 protein is CASSLGDLETQYF. The CDR3 nucleotides read TGTGCCAGCAGTTTAGGGGACTTAGAGACCCAGTACTTC.

The chain joins TRBV7-8 to TRBJ1-6; 10 bases match TRBD1. V lost 5 bases, J lost 11 bases, and 12 bases stayed unmatched. Germline V CDR1 and CDR2: SGHVS, FQNEAQ. The CDR3 runs to 16 residues. The CDR3 loop reads CASSLRQGAGGPPLHF. CDR3 DNA sequence: TGTGCCAGCAGCCTAAGACAGGGGGCCGGGGGTCCACCCCTCCACTTT. Using reference TRBV7-8 and TRBJ1-6 for the parts outside the CDR3, the full variable domain is GAGVSQSPRYKVAKRGQDVALRCDPISGHVSLFWYQQALGQGPEFLTYFQNEAQLDKSGLPSDRFFAERPEGSVSTLKIQRTQQEDSAVYLCASSLRQGAGGPPLHFGNGTRLTVT.

This clonotype was seen a few times. CDR3 residues: CASSSRTGGSYGYTF. The CDR3 DNA reads TGTGCCAGCAGTTCCAGGACAGGGGGCAGCTATGGCTACACCTTC. This chain connects TRBV12-3 or TRBV12-4 to TRBJ1-2; 11 bases are shared with TRBD1. This CDR3 region has 15 residues. V was pared by 4 bases and J by 4 bases, with 5 bases of the junction left unmatched.

The chain joins TRBV12-3 or TRBV12-4 to TRBJ2-5; 10 bases are shared with TRBD1. After removal of 5 bases from V and 2 bases from J, the junction contained 8 bases not matched to a gene. The CDR3 spans 16 residues. The chain's CDR3 is CASSNRDRGPQETQYF. The CDR3 DNA is TGTGCCAGCAGTAACCGGGACAGGGGCCCTCAAGAGACCCAGTACTTC.

This clonotype was counted once. This rearrangement joins TRBV12-3 or TRBV12-4 to TRBJ2-5, with a possible D match to TRBD1 (5 bases). V shed 5 bases and J shed 0 bases, with 13 bases lying between them. The CDR3 length is 15 residues. Here the CDR3 DNA reads TGTGCCAGCAGTACGGACACCGGGTACCAAGAGACCCAGTACTTC. It specifies CASSTDTGYQETQYF.

Comments on this clonotype: The germline gene is not matched at one end of the junction; a read error may be the cause. The chain recombines TRBV29-1 with TRBJ1-1; D is unresolved. This CDR3 is built from 15 residues. Germline V CDR1 and CDR2: SQVTM, ANQGSEA. The CDR3 coding sequence is TGCAGCGTTCAAGAACCTCAGTCTATGAACACTGAAGCTTTCTTT. It is translated as CSVQEPQSMNTEAFF.

The chain couples TRBV20-1 to TRBJ2-1, with 10 bases identical to TRBD2. The trim removed 3 bases at V and 4 bases at J, leaving 6 bases unmatched. This CDR3 contains 15 residues. CDR1 and CDR2 (germline): DFQATT, SNEGSKA (reference sequence). This chain's CDR3 is CSARVGLAVYNEQFF. The CDR3 nucleotides read TGCAGTGCTAGGGTTGGACTAGCGGTATACAATGAGCAGTTCTTC.

The V gene is TRBV21-1, the J gene TRBJ2-7. TRBV21-1 is a listed pseudogene. The CDR3 runs 16 residues. CDR3 nucleotides: TGTGCCAGCAGCAAAGCTTTAAGGCGGAGCTCCTACGAGCAGTACTTC. It encodes CASSKALRRSSYEQYF.

This clonotype was recorded a few times. The chain uses TRBV11-3 and TRBJ2-2; perhaps TRBD2 as D (5 bases). Germline CDR1 SGHNT, CDR2 YENEEA. V lost 11 bases, J lost 8 bases, and 15 bases lay in between. This CDR3 region has 12 residues. This chain's CDR3 is CAASSGGGELFF. CDR3 nucleotide sequence: TGTGCCGCAAGCTCTGGAGGAGGGGAGCTGTTTTTT.

The sample holds a few counts of this clonotype. This rearrangement joins TRBV4-1 to TRBJ1-6; no clear D gene. V was trimmed by 4 bases and J by 4 bases, leaving 11 bases between them. The germline V gene encodes CDR1 MGHRA and CDR2 YSYEKL. The CDR3 runs to 15 residues. CDR3 DNA sequence: TGCGCCAGCAGCCTCGGAGAGCCTTATAATTCACCCCTCCACTTT. Translated: CASSLGEPYNSPLHF.